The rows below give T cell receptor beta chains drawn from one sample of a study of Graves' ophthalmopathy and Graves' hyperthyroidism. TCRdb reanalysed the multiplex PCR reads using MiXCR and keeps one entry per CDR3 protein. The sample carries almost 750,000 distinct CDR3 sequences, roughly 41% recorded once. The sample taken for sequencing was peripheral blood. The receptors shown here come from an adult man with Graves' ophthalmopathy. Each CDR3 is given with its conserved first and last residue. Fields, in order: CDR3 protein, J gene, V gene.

cdr3_aa: CGGTSDFHEQYF
j_call: TRBJ2-7
v_call: TRBV20-1

cdr3_aa: CSATTGTTNEKLFF
j_call: TRBJ1-4
v_call: TRBV20-1

cdr3_aa: CASGWTSGRDTQYF
j_call: TRBJ2-3
v_call: TRBV7-8

cdr3_aa: CASSVKGANVLTF
j_call: TRBJ2-6
v_call: TRBV9

cdr3_aa: CASSLEGRLPLHF
j_call: TRBJ1-6
v_call: TRBV5-1

cdr3_aa: CASSRGGTTYSGANVLTF
j_call: TRBJ2-6
v_call: TRBV7-9

cdr3_aa: CASSYLAPGQGHEQYF
j_call: TRBJ2-7
v_call: TRBV6-6

cdr3_aa: CASSLPWQQETQYF
j_call: TRBJ2-5
v_call: TRBV7-2

cdr3_aa: CAISESARGRHEQYF
j_call: TRBJ2-7
v_call: TRBV10-3

cdr3_aa: CASSLLDSDEKLFF
j_call: TRBJ1-4
v_call: TRBV7-9

cdr3_aa: CASSPQKRHEQYF
j_call: TRBJ2-7
v_call: TRBV7-8

cdr3_aa: CASSLERANLEAFF
j_call: TRBJ1-1
v_call: TRBV5-6

cdr3_aa: CASSLTGPGSTEAFF
j_call: TRBJ1-1
v_call: TRBV12-3/TRBV12-4

cdr3_aa: CASSSGTGGLADPSKETQYF
j_call: TRBJ2-5
v_call: TRBV25-1

cdr3_aa: CSGESPANTEAFF
j_call: TRBJ1-1
v_call: TRBV29-1

cdr3_aa: CTSSTRQGNYGYTF
j_call: TRBJ1-2
v_call: TRBV15

cdr3_aa: CASSVEGLGHLQETQYF
j_call: TRBJ2-5
v_call: TRBV9

cdr3_aa: CASSFSRQIYSNQPQHF
j_call: TRBJ1-5
v_call: TRBV25-1

cdr3_aa: CASSRETGYEQYF
j_call: TRBJ2-7
v_call: TRBV5-1

cdr3_aa: CASSVGDEKLFF
j_call: TRBJ1-4
v_call: TRBV9

cdr3_aa: CASSHRQGGGYGYTF
j_call: TRBJ1-2
v_call: TRBV3-1

cdr3_aa: CSATNPGQANYGYTF
j_call: TRBJ1-2
v_call: TRBV20-1

cdr3_aa: CASNNHRTGANYGYTF
j_call: TRBJ1-2
v_call: TRBV5-5

cdr3_aa: CSVVQGAGNTEAFF
j_call: TRBJ1-1
v_call: TRBV29-1

cdr3_aa: CASSQVGVITDTQYF
j_call: TRBJ2-3
v_call: TRBV14

cdr3_aa: CASSQVPRANSPLHF
j_call: TRBJ1-6
v_call: TRBV2

cdr3_aa: CASSEAGGAAFF
j_call: TRBJ1-1
v_call: TRBV19

cdr3_aa: CASSLTAFYNSPLHF
j_call: TRBJ1-6
v_call: TRBV7-3